These 32 T cell receptor beta chains were sequenced from one sample in a study of read filtering for tumor transcriptome and immune sequencing. The library was built from about 400 ng RNA with molecular barcoded adaptors for alpha/delta and beta/gamma chains. TCRdb fed the reads into MiXCR, producing one record per CDR3 protein. The data contain about 57,000 distinct CDR3 sequences, around 20% of them singletons. The sequenced sample consisted of a population of CD138-negative cells sorted from bone marrow. These receptors came from a donor aged 40 or older with multiple myeloma.

Concerning this clonotype itself: A much larger clone sits a single nucleotide away, making a read error possible. The chain couples TRBV7-9 to TRBJ1-1; the match to TRBD1 covers 8 bases. Trimming cost V 4 bases and J 0 bases; bases outside gene matches: 4. Germline assignment: CDR1 SEHNR and CDR2 FQNEAQ (reference sequence). The CDR3 is 15 amino acids. The CDR3 spells CASSYGQGMNTEAFF. In nucleotides, the CDR3 is TGTGCCAGCAGCTACGGACAGGGAATGAACACTGAAGCTTTCTTT. Complete variable domain (other parts from reference TRBV7-9 and TRBJ1-1): DTGVSQNPRHKITKRGQNVTFRCDPISEHNRLYWYRQTLGQGPEFLTYFQNEAQLEKSRLLSDRFSAERPKGSFSTLEIQRTEQGDSAMYLCASSYGQGMNTEAFFGQGTRLTVV.

This sequence joins TRBV29-1 and TRBJ1-2, with D maybe TRBD1 (5 bases). V lost 0 bases and J 4 bases, leaving 21 bases between the germline ends. The CDR3 loop spans 17 amino acids. CDR1 and CDR2 (germline): SQVTM, ANQGSEA. The CDR3 sequence is CSVEDTRVSPGRYGYTF. CDR3 bases: TGCAGCGTTGAAGATACCAGGGTGTCCCCAGGCCGCTATGGCTACACCTTC.

This clonotype appeared many times. The rearrangement uses TRBV18 and TRBJ1-1, with a possible D match to TRBD1 (6 bases). V lost 6 bases and J lost 3, with 14 bases in between. The germline gives CDR1 KGHSH, CDR2 LQKENI. This CDR3 has 14 residues. This chain's CDR3 is CASSQGGGDTEAFF. The CDR3 DNA reads TGTGCCAGCTCCCAAGGGGGAGGGGACACTGAAGCTTTCTTT.

This clonotype showed up many times. The chain is built from TRBV5-4 and TRBJ2-7; tentatively, D is TRBD2 (5 bases). The V and J ends lost 0 bases and 8 bases respectively, with 9 bases between them. The V gene's germline CDR1 is SGHNT and CDR2 YYREEE (reference sequence). The CDR3 spans 12 residues. This CDR3 reads CASSLGESQQYF. The CDR3 DNA reads TGTGCCAGCAGCTTGGGGGAGTCACAGCAGTACTTC.

As to this clonotype: Just one base apart from a much larger clone, this may be a read error. The chain links TRBV28 to TRBJ1-5; D is undetermined. With 6 bases removed from V and 6 bases from J, the gap between germline ends came to 27 bases. This CDR3 is 18 amino acids long. Germline lookup yields CDR1 MDHEN and CDR2 SYDVKM. CDR3 loop: CASRRIHDLLDAIQPQHF. CDR3 coding DNA: TGTGCCAGCAGAAGAATACACGATCTCCTTGATGCAATTCAGCCCCAGCATTTT.

By share of the sample, this clonotype is medium-sized. The CDR3 loop is CASSRDGNTGELFF. Here the CDR3 DNA reads TGCGCCAGCAGCCGGGACGGTAACACCGGGGAGCTGTTTTTT. The chain joins TRBV5-1 to TRBJ2-2; possibly TRBD1 or TRBD2 for D (5 bases each). Trimming stripped 4 bases from V and 2 bases from J, with 9 bases between. The V gene's germline CDR1 is SGHRS and CDR2 YFSETQ. The length of the CDR3 is 14 residues.

About this clonotype itself: The conserved phenylalanine or tryptophan is not found at the CDR3 terminus, so this likely reflects a read error. The chain uses TRBV4-1 and TRBJ1-1; perhaps TRBD1 as D (5 bases). CDR3 length: 16 amino acids. CDR1 is MGHRA and CDR2 is YSYEKL in the germline V gene. The CDR3 DNA reads TGTGCCAGCAGCCAAGCCCATCTGGGGCCCCAGACTGAAGCTTTCTGT. It codes for CASSQAHLGPQTEAFC.

This chain joins TRBV12-3 or TRBV12-4 and TRBJ2-3; D unclear. Between the trimmed V and J ends, which lost 2 bases and 4 bases, there was a span of 10 bases. This CDR3 is 14 amino acids long. The CDR3, as DNA: TGTGCCAGCAGTTTACTGGGTCGTCCAGATACGCAGTATTTT. This gives the protein CASSLLGRPDTQYF.

This clonotype was picked up many times. The chain recombines TRBV7-6 with TRBJ2-7; D gene uncertain. Germline CDR1 reads SGHVS; CDR2 reads FNYEAQ. This CDR3 comprises 13 residues. V was cut by 2 bases and J by 1 base, with 6 bases left in between. The CDR3 loop reads CASSLSRSYEQYF. The CDR3 DNA reads TGTGCCAGCAGCTTATCACGGTCCTACGAGCAGTACTTC.

About this clonotype itself: A much larger clone is a single base away; this may be a read error. V and J are TRBV6-1 and TRBJ1-1; D unclear. The germline gives CDR1 MNHNS, CDR2 SASEGT. Trimming took 4 bases from V and 7 from J, leaving 7 bases between them. The CDR3 covers 11 residues. CDR3 residues: CASSVGFEAFF. The CDR3 DNA reads as TGTGCCAGCAGTGTAGGTTTTGAAGCTTTCTTT.

Comments on this clonotype: With a much larger clone just one base away, this may be a read error. The J gene is TRBJ2-7, the V gene TRBV9; the D is unclear. Germline V gives CDR1 SGDLS, CDR2 YYNGEE. This CDR3 region has 15 residues. CDR3 region: CPSSVGPSPTYEQYF. CDR3 coding DNA: TGTCCCAGCAGCGTAGGTCCCAGTCCTACCTACGAGCAGTACTTC.

Points on this clonotype: This clone may be a read error of a much larger clone one base away. The chain recombines TRBV28 with TRBJ2-7; 8 bases are shared with TRBD2. CDR3 size: 15 residues. Germline-derived CDR1 and CDR2 are MDHEN and SYDVKM. V dropped 10 bases and J dropped 3; count of bases not matched to a gene: 14. CDR3 region: CATRRYGSGNYEQYF. CDR3 coding DNA: TGTGCCACCAGGAGATATGGTAGCGGGAACTACGAGCAGTACTTC. The complete variable domain, with remaining parts taken from reference TRBV28 and TRBJ2-7, reads DVKVTQSSRYLVKRTGEKVFLECVQDMDHENMFWYRQDPGLGLRLIYFSYDVKMKEKGDIPEGYSVSREKKERFSLILESASTNQTSMYLCATRRYGSGNYEQYFGPGTRLTVT.

This clonotype was observed a few times. The chain is built from TRBV29-1 and TRBJ2-3; TRBD2 matches at 9 bases. V gave up 7 bases and J gave up 6 bases; unmatched junction bases: 11. Germline V gives CDR1 SQVTM, CDR2 ANQGSEA. This CDR3 region has 14 residues. The DNA for the CDR3 is TGCAGCGCACCTCTCCTAGCGGGGTCTGATACGCAGTATTTT. Translation: CSAPLLAGSDTQYF.

There are a few counts of this clonotype. The chain combines TRBV27 with TRBJ2-5; tentatively, D is TRBD1 (5 bases). The ends were cut back, 6 bases at V and 7 bases at J, with 21 bases in the middle. Germline V gives CDR1 MNHEY, CDR2 SMNVEV (reference sequence). This CDR3 has 15 amino acids. DNA for the CDR3: TGTGCCAGCAGCCCCTATAAACCACAGGTCCGGACCCAGTACTTC. Its translation is CASSPYKPQVRTQYF.

V gene TRBV9 combines with J gene TRBJ2-5, with D unresolved. The CDR3 contains 14 residues. V lost 4 bases, J lost 1 base, and 11 bases lay in between. The germline CDR1 and CDR2 sequences are SGDLS and YYNGEE. CDR3 sequence: CASSPRWGQETQYF. The CDR3 DNA is TGTGCCAGCAGCCCGAGGTGGGGCCAAGAGACCCAGTACTTC.

The J gene is TRBJ2-1, the V gene TRBV5-1, with D perhaps matching TRBD2 (5 bases). V shed 4 bases and J shed 4 bases, with 15 bases lying between them. This CDR3 has 15 residues. From germline, CDR1 is SGHRS and CDR2 YFSETQ. DNA of the CDR3: TGCGCCAGCAGCGCCACGGACTCCGATTACAATGAGCAGTTCTTC. Amino acid sequence: CASSATDSDYNEQFF.

The chain employs TRBV15 and TRBJ2-3, with 7 bases lining up with TRBD1. Germline CDR1 reads LNHNV; CDR2 reads YYDKDF (reference sequence). CDR3 size: 16 residues. V lost 0 bases, J lost 3 bases, and 6 bases stayed unmatched. CDR3 nucleotide sequence: TGTGCCACCAGCAGAGATAGGACCAGGGGGACAGATACGCAGTATTTT. Amino acids: CATSRDRTRGTDTQYF.

This clonotype showed up many times. This sequence joins TRBV28 and TRBJ2-5; D is possibly TRBD1 or TRBD2 (5 bases each). Germline V gives CDR1 MDHEN, CDR2 SYDVKM. The CDR3 has 15 residues. Trimming took off 5 bases at V and 4 bases at J, with 17 bases between the two ends. The CDR3, as DNA: TGTGCCAGCAGTCCCCGCCGTGGGGGTCGAGAGACCCAGTACTTC. Its translation is CASSPRRGGRETQYF.

This clonotype is judged medium-sized. V usage is TRBV12-3 or TRBV12-4 and J usage is TRBJ2-1; D is perhaps TRBD1 or TRBD2 (6 bases each). This CDR3 is 13 amino acids long. Trimming removed 4 bases from V and 7 bases from J, with 11 bases in between. This CDR3 is CASSYREVNEQFF. The CDR3 coding sequence is TGTGCCAGCAGTTACAGGGAGGTTAATGAGCAGTTCTTC.

This clonotype was detected many times. The genes are TRBV23-1 and TRBJ2-6, with D uncertain. TRBV23-1 is designated an ORF whose function remains uncertain. Trimming pared 6 bases from V and 0 bases from J, leaving 6 bases between. The CDR3 length is 14 residues. Written as DNA, the CDR3 is TGCGCCAGCAGGGGGAACTCTGGGGCCAACGTCCTGACTTTC. Translation: CASRGNSGANVLTF.

A few counts support this clonotype. The chain carries TRBV29-1 and TRBJ2-7; 9 positions match TRBD1. CDR3 length: 15 residues. With V trimmed by 7 bases and J by 7 bases, 17 bases remained unmatched. Germline assignment: CDR1 SQVTM and CDR2 ANQGSEA. DNA of the CDR3: TGCAGCGCCTACGGAGGGGGACAGGGAGGTGAAGAGCAGTACTTC. Amino acid sequence: CSAYGGGQGGEEQYF.

Many counts were recorded for this clonotype. The J gene is TRBJ2-2, the V gene TRBV12-3 or TRBV12-4, with TRBD1 matching over 10 bases. V lost 1 base, J lost 8 bases, and 7 bases stayed unmatched. This CDR3 has 16 amino acids. CDR3 sequence reads: CASSLGDRGREGELFF. CDR3 nucleotide sequence: TGTGCCAGCAGTTTAGGAGACAGGGGGCGTGAAGGGGAGCTGTTTTTT.

Points on this clonotype: Sequence at one end of the junction differs from germline and may be a read error. The chain has TRBV7-3 and TRBJ2-2, with D tentatively TRBD2 (6 bases). This CDR3 has 17 residues. Germline values: CDR1 SGHTA, CDR2 FQGTGA. The CDR3 loop reads CASSKGVAEGVPGVLFF. For the CDR3, the DNA is TGTGCCAGCAGCAAAGGGGTAGCGGAAGGCGTCCCCGGGGTGCTGTTTTTT. The full variable domain, with the rest looked up from reference TRBV7-3 and TRBJ2-2, is GAGVSQTPSNKVTEKGKYVELRCDPISGHTALYWYRQSLGQGPEFLIYFQGTGAADDSGLPNDRFFAVRPEGSVSTLKIQRTERGDSAVYLCASSKGVAEGVPGVLFFGEGSRLTVL.

This clonotype was counted many times. This chain links TRBV12-3 or TRBV12-4 with TRBJ1-2; the match to TRBD1 covers 10 bases. CDR3 length: 17 residues. V trimming: 6 bases; J trimming: 6 bases; junction bases outside the gene matches: 16. CDR3 loop: CASRHRWDRGRGDGYTF. CDR3 bases: TGTGCCAGCAGGCACCGGTGGGACAGGGGTAGAGGTGATGGCTACACCTTC.

The table lists this clonotype with many counts. The chain carries TRBV20-1 and TRBJ1-5, with a weak D call TRBD1 (5 bases). V was clipped by 1 base and J by 3 bases, with 13 bases between them. The CDR3 extends over 15 amino acids. Germline-derived CDR1 and CDR2 are DFQATT and SNEGSKA (reference sequence). In DNA, the CDR3 is TGCAGTGCTAGAGTTGGGGCCCAGCCCAATCAGCCCCAGCATTTT. Protein sequence: CSARVGAQPNQPQHF.

To note about this clonotype: A clone one base away is much larger, so this may be a read error. The CDR3, as DNA: TGTGCCATCAGTGACAAAGAAGAGACCCAGTACTTC. It codes for CAISDKEETQYF. The V call is TRBV10-3, the J call TRBJ2-5; D ambiguous. The CDR3 is 12 amino acids. V was trimmed by 3 bases and J by 3 bases, leaving 5 bases between them. Germline V gene sequence: CDR1 ENHRY, CDR2 SYGVKD.

This clonotype was detected many times. This sequence joins TRBV3-1 and TRBJ2-4, with 8 bases matching TRBD1. The germline CDR1 and CDR2 sequences are LGHDT and YNNKEL (reference sequence). V gave up 3 bases and J gave up 9 bases; unmatched junction bases: 4. This CDR3 has 13 amino acids. CDR3 sequence (DNA): TGTGCCAGCAGCCAGGACAGGGAGAGCATTCAGTACTTC. The encoded protein is CASSQDRESIQYF.

This clonotype was counted at least ten times. The chain is built from TRBV29-1 and TRBJ2-3, with 14 positions matching TRBD2. With 3 bases clipped from V and 9 bases from J, the junction kept 5 bases outside the gene matches. The CDR3 length is 14 residues. The germline V gene encodes CDR1 SQVTM and CDR2 ANQGSEA. The CDR3 DNA follows: TGCAGCGTTGAGACTAGCGGGGGGGTCTCCACGCAGTATTTT. Protein: CSVETSGGVSTQYF.

On this clonotype: This may stem from a read error, because a much larger clone lies one nucleotide away. The CDR3 spells CASRARTKENTEAFF. DNA for the CDR3: TGTGCCAGCAGAGCTAGGACAAAGGAGAACACTGAAGCTTTCTTT. This chain uses TRBV12-3 or TRBV12-4 with TRBJ1-1; D possibly corresponds to TRBD1 (5 bases). V was shortened by 6 bases and J by 1 base, with 15 bases between the two germline ends. This CDR3 contains 15 residues.

This clonotype has at least ten counts. This chain links TRBV12-3 or TRBV12-4 with TRBJ1-2, with 7 bases fitting TRBD1. Trimming took 5 bases from V and 4 from J; bases not matched to a gene: 7. This CDR3 is built from 14 residues. CDR3 region: CASSPPGTVYGYTF. Here the CDR3 DNA reads TGTGCCAGCAGTCCCCCCGGGACAGTCTATGGCTACACCTTC.

As concerns this clonotype: A far larger clone is a single base away, which makes a read error likely. The CDR3 is CSARPETDRISPPHF. CDR3 sequence (DNA): TGCAGTGCTAGGCCCGAGACAGACCGTATCTCACCCCCCCACTTT. V gene TRBV20-1 combines with J gene TRBJ1-1; a weak D match, TRBD1 (5 bases). Germline-derived CDR1 and CDR2 are DFQATT and SNEGSKA (reference sequence). The CDR3 is 15 amino acids.

A few counts support this clonotype. This chain uses TRBV6-2 or TRBV6-3 with TRBJ2-1; TRBD2 is a possible D gene (6 bases). V was shortened by 4 bases and J by 5 bases, with 15 bases between the two germline ends. This CDR3 is built from 15 residues. CDR1 is MNHEY, CDR2 SVGEGT, per germline. CDR3 sequence reads: CASSFLGTYNNEQFF. Here the CDR3 DNA reads TGTGCCAGCAGTTTCCTCGGGACTTACAACAATGAGCAGTTCTTC.